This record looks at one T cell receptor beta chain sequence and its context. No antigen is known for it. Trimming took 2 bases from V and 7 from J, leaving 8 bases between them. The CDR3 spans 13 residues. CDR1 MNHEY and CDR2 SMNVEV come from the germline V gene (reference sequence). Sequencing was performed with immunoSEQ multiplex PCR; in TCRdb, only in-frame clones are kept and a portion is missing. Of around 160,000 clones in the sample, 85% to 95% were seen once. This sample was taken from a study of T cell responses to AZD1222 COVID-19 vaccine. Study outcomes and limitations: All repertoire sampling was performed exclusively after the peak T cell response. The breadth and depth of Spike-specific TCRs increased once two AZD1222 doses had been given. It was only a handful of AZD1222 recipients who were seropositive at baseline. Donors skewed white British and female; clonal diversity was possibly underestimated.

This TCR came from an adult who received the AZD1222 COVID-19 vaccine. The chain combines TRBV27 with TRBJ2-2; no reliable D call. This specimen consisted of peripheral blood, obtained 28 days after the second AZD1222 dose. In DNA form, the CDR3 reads TGTGCCAGCAGTTTAGGGCTGGTCGGGGAGCTGTTTTTT. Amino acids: CASSLGLVGELFF.